A selection of T cell receptor beta chains follows, all from one sample in a study of blood T cell repertoires in COVID-19. Sequencing used immunoSEQ multiplex PCR; TCRdb keeps in-frame clones, though not all of them. The data contain roughly 91,000 clones, 84% of them singletons. The sample was peripheral blood. The receptors were gathered from a man between 65 and 80 years old with active or convalescent COVID-19. The CDR3 runs from the conserved cysteine through the conserved F or W. Each record gives: J gene, D gene, clone size, V gene, CDR3 protein, CDR3 DNA. D genes are given only for firm matches. The size entry is marked missing in some rows and otherwise reads once, few, many or a size class.

TRBJ1-1 | NA | NA | TRBV12-3/TRBV12-4 | CASSLGSGTEAFF | TGTGCCAGCAGTTTAGGGTCCGGCACTGAAGCTTTCTTT
TRBJ2-6 | NA | NA | TRBV28 | CASSLVTGANVLTF | TGTGCCAGCAGCCTAGTGACCGGGGCCAACGTCCTGACTTTC
TRBJ2-6 | NA | NA | TRBV4-1 | CASSPRSTGWSGANVLTF | TGCGCCAGCAGCCCAAGGTCGACAGGTTGGTCTGGGGCCAACGTCCTGACTTTC
TRBJ2-7 | NA | NA | TRBV20-1 | CRALRFRQYF | TGCAGAGCCCTCCGGTTTAGGCAGTACTTC
TRBJ1-1 | NA | NA | TRBV4-3 | CASSQTMNTEAFF | TGCGCCAGCAGCCAAACAATGAACACTGAAGCTTTCTTT
TRBJ2-3 | TRBD1 | NA | TRBV7-2 | CASSAFGTGRTDTQYF | TGTGCCAGCAGCGCCTTTGGGACAGGCCGCACAGATACGCAGTATTTT
TRBJ2-7 | NA | NA | TRBV3-1/TRBV3-2 | CASSQAASAVYEQYF | TGTGCCAGCAGCCAAGCGGCTAGCGCGGTCTACGAGCAGTACTTC
TRBJ2-7 | NA | NA | TRBV29-1 | CSGTRTGGGEQYF | TGCAGTGGAACAAGAACAGGGGGGGGTGAGCAGTACTTC
TRBJ2-3 | TRBD2 | once | TRBV15 | CATSSGGASDTQYF | TGTGCCACCAGCAGCGGGGGGGCATCAGATACGCAGTATTTT
TRBJ1-1 | TRBD1 | NA | TRBV7-6 | CASSLVAHGTGLNTEAFF | TGTGCCAGCAGCTTAGTTGCCCATGGGACAGGGCTGAACACTGAAGCTTTCTTT
TRBJ2-5 | NA | NA | TRBV28 | CATAVWEGGGETQYF | TGTGCCACCGCAGTGTGGGAGGGAGGGGGAGAGACCCAGTACTTC
TRBJ2-7 | TRBD1 | few | TRBV5-4 | CASSYDRVREQYF | TGTGCCAGCAGCTACGACAGGGTTCGCGAGCAGTACTTC
TRBJ1-2 | NA | NA | TRBV5-1 | CASSPPGQGNYGYTF | TGCGCCAGCAGCCCACCTGGTCAGGGCAACTATGGCTACACCTTC
TRBJ1-2 | NA | NA | TRBV3-1/TRBV3-2 | CASSQSGGNYGYTF | TGTGCCAGCAGCCAGTCTGGGGGCAACTATGGCTACACCTTC
TRBJ2-7 | TRBD2 | NA | TRBV5-1 | CASSVTSGGYYEQYF | TGCGCCAGCAGCGTTACTAGCGGGGGTTACTACGAGCAGTACTTC
TRBJ1-1 | NA | few | TRBV6-5 | CASSYSPGDGKGEAFF | TGTGCCAGCAGTTACTCTCCGGGGGACGGGAAAGGTGAAGCTTTCTTT
TRBJ2-1 | NA | NA | TRBV7-2 | CASSFNYNEQFF | TGTGCCAGCAGCTTTAACTACAATGAGCAGTTCTTC
TRBJ2-5 | NA | NA | TRBV11-3 | CASSLEVGETQYF | TGTGCCAGCAGCTTGGAGGTGGGAGAGACCCAGTACTTC
TRBJ2-7 | TRBD2 | NA | TRBV12-3/TRBV12-4 | CASRLAGGHEQYF | TGTGCCAGCAGACTAGCGGGGGGTCACGAGCAGTACTTC
TRBJ1-4 | NA | NA | TRBV30 | CAWSAIATNEKLFF | TGTGCCTGGAGTGCTATTGCAACTAATGAAAAACTGTTTTTT
TRBJ1-2 | TRBD1 | NA | TRBV9 | CASSFGQGNYGYTF | TGTGCCAGCAGCTTCGGACAGGGGAACTATGGCTACACCTTC
TRBJ1-2 | TRBD1 | few | TRBV28 | CASSLTLGQAKGYTF | TGTGCCAGCAGTTTAACGCTAGGACAGGCTAAAGGCTACACCTTC
TRBJ2-1 | TRBD1 | NA | TRBV5-1 | CASSSAPGQGFNEQFF | TGCGCCAGCAGCTCGGCGCCGGGACAGGGCTTCAATGAGCAGTTCTTC
TRBJ2-3 | TRBD2 | NA | TRBV24-1 | CATSPGLADSTDTQYF | TGTGCCACCAGTCCCGGACTAGCGGACAGCACAGATACGCAGTATTTT
TRBJ1-2 | TRBD1 | NA | TRBV6-5 | CASSPGTGTTYGYTF | TGTGCCAGCAGCCCCGGGACAGGAACAACCTATGGCTACACCTTC
TRBJ1-5 | NA | NA | TRBV28 | CASSGLNQPQHF | TGTGCCAGCAGTGGACTCAATCAGCCCCAGCATTTT
TRBJ1-1 | NA | NA | TRBV19 | CASRNRGIWTEAFF | TGTGCCAGTAGGAACCGGGGGATTTGGACTGAAGCTTTCTTT
TRBJ2-7 | NA | NA | TRBV5-6 | CASSLGSVPYEQYF | TGTGCCAGCAGCTTAGGCAGCGTCCCCTACGAGCAGTACTTC
TRBJ1-5 | TRBD1 | NA | TRBV7-8 | CASSLAGQGAFNQPQHF | TGTGCCAGCAGCTTAGCAGGACAGGGGGCCTTCAATCAGCCCCAGCATTTT
TRBJ2-2 | TRBD1 | NA | TRBV29-1 | CSAWTGVTGELFF | TGCAGCGCCTGGACAGGGGTGACCGGGGAGCTGTTTTTT
TRBJ1-5 | NA | NA | TRBV3-1/TRBV3-2 | CASSQETHGSKNQPQHF | TGTGCCAGCAGCCAAGAGACACATGGGTCCAAGAATCAGCCCCAGCATTTT
TRBJ2-3 | TRBD1 | NA | TRBV19 | CASSKTGDAKDTQYF | TGTGCCAGTAGTAAGACAGGGGACGCTAAAGATACGCAGTATTTT
TRBJ2-1 | NA | NA | TRBV5-3 | CARSLGQYNEQFF | TGTGCCAGAAGCTTGGGGCAGTACAATGAGCAGTTCTTC
TRBJ2-3 | NA | NA | TRBV6-5 | CASSYSLRDTQYF | TGTGCCAGCAGTTACTCCCTTCGGGATACGCAGTATTTT
TRBJ1-5 | NA | NA | TRBV28 | CASSLEAANSNQPQHF | TGTGCCAGCAGTTTAGAAGCGGCCAATAGCAATCAGCCCCAGCATTTT
TRBJ1-2 | TRBD1 | NA | TRBV28 | CASSFGTGEVGGYTF | TGTGCCAGCAGTTTTGGTACAGGGGAGGTTGGTGGCTACACCTTC
TRBJ2-3 | NA | NA | TRBV6-2/TRBV6-3 | CASSYSSSTDTQYF | TGTGCCAGCAGTTACTCGAGCAGCACAGATACGCAGTATTTT
TRBJ1-5 | TRBD1 | NA | TRBV15 | CATSRKTGGDQPQHF | TGTGCCACCAGCAGGAAGACAGGGGGGGATCAGCCCCAGCATTTT
TRBJ2-2 | NA | few | TRBV7-9 | CASSLGRNTGELFF | TGTGCCAGCAGCTTAGGCAGGAACACCGGGGAGCTGTTTTTT
TRBJ1-2 | NA | NA | TRBV7-4 | CASSPGHSYGYTF | TGTGCCAGCAGCCCAGGACATTCCTATGGCTACACCTTC